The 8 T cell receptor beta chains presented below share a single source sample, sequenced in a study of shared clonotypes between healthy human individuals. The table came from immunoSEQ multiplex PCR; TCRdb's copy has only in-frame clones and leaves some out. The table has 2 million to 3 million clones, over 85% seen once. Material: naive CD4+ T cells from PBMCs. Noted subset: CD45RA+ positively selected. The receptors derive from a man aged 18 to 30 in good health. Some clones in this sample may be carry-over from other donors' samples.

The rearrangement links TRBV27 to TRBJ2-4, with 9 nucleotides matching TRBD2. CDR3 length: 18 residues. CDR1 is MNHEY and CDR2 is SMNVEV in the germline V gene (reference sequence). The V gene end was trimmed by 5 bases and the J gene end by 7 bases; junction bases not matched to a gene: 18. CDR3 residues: CASSPRGGREGPPNIQYF. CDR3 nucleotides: TGTGCCAGCAGTCCCCGCGGGGGGCGGGAGGGCCCCCCCAACATTCAGTACTTC.

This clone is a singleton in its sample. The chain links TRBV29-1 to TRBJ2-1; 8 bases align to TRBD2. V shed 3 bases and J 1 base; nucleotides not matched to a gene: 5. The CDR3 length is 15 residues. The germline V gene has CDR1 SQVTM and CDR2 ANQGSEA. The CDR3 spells CSVEGIAGSYNEQFF. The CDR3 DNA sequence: TGCAGCGTTGAGGGAATAGCGGGATCCTACAATGAGCAGTTCTTC.

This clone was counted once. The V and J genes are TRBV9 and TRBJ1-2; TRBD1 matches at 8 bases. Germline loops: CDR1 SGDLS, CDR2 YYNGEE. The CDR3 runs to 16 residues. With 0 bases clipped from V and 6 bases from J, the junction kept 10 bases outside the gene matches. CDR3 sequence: CASSVGPGQGRDGYTF. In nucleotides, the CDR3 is TGTGCCAGCAGCGTAGGTCCCGGACAGGGTAGGGATGGCTACACCTTC.

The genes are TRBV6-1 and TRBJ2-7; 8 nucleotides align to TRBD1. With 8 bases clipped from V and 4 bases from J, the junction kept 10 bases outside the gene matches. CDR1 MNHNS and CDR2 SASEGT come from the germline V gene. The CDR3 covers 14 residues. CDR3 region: CASSWGTGRYEQYF. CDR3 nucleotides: TGTGCCAGCTCCTGGGGGACAGGTCGTTACGAGCAGTACTTC.

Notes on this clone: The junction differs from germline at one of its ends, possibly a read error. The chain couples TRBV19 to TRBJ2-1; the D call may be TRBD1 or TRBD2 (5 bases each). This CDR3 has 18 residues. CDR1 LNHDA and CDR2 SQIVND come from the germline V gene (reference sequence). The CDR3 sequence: CASSIAGAPNDPKNEQFF. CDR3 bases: TGTGCCAGTAGCATAGCCGGGGCCCCCAACGATCCCAAAAATGAGCAGTTCTTC.

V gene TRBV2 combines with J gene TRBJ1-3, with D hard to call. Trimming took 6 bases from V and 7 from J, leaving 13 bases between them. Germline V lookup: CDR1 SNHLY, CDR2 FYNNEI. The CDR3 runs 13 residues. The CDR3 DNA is TGTGCCAGCAGCCGGACCTCCGGCAACACCATATATTTT. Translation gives CASSRTSGNTIYF.

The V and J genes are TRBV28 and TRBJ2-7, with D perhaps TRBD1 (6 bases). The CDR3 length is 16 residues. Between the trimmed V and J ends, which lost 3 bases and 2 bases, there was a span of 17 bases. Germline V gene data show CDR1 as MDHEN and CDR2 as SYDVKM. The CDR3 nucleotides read TGTGCCAGCAGTTTCGTTTCGGGACACCCTACCTACGAGCAGTACTTC. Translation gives CASSFVSGHPTYEQYF.

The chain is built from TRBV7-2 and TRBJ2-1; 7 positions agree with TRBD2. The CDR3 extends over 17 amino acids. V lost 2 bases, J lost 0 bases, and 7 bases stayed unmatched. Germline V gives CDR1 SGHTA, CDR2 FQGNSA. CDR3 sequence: CASSLFPAGTSYNEQFF. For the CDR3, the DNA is TGTGCCAGCAGCTTATTCCCAGCGGGAACCTCCTACAATGAGCAGTTCTTC.